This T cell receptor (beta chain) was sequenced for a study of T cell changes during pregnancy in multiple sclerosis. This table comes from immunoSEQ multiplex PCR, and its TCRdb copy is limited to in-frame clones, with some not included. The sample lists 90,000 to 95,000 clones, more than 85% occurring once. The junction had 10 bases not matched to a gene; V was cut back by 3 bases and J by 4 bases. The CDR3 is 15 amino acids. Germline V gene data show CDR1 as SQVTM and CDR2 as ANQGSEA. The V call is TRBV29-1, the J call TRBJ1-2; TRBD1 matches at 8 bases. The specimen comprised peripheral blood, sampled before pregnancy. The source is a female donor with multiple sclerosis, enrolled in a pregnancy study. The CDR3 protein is CSVEAFQGAGYGYTF. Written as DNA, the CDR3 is TGCAGCGTTGAGGCCTTCCAGGGGGCAGGCTATGGCTACACCTTC. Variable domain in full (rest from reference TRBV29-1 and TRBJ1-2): SAVISQKPSRDICQRGTSLTIQCQVDSQVTMMFWYRQQPGQSLTLIATANQGSEATYESGFVIDKFPISRPNLTFSTLTVSNMSPEDSSIYLCSVEAFQGAGYGYTFGSGTRLTVV.